This TCR beta chain was captured in a study of human T cells and chemical hapten exposure. On the study more broadly: Sensitization employed 2% DPC on about 2 cm by about 2 cm of upper inner arm skin. Small pooled library volume differences chiefly drove per-sample TCR yield variation.

In this sample, this clonotype turned up many times. Unique molecular identifiers were affixed to discrete cDNA molecules within the library. TCRdb reprocessed the RACE reads via MiXCR and lists one record per CDR3 protein. The sample records about 98,000 distinct CDR3 sequences, roughly a tenth being singletons. Noted time point: pre-sensitization, week 0. Treatment described: therapeutic diphenylcyclopropenone sensitization with weekly scalp DPC. Blood, whole and unfractionated, served as the source for total RNA extraction. CDR1 SNHLY and CDR2 FYNNEI come from the germline V gene. CDR3 size: 10 residues. V was shortened by 6 bases and J by 8 bases, with 7 bases between the two germline ends.

The chain is built from TRBV2 and TRBJ1-2; D remains ambiguous. The origin of this receptor is an older woman with alopecia areata. Some clones in this sample may be carry-over from other donors' samples. Material: whole blood, obtained in connection with sensitization to the hapten diphenylcyclopropenone (DPC). Here the CDR3 DNA reads TGTGCCAGCAGCCAAAGGGGCTACACCTTC. Its translation is CASSQRGYTF.